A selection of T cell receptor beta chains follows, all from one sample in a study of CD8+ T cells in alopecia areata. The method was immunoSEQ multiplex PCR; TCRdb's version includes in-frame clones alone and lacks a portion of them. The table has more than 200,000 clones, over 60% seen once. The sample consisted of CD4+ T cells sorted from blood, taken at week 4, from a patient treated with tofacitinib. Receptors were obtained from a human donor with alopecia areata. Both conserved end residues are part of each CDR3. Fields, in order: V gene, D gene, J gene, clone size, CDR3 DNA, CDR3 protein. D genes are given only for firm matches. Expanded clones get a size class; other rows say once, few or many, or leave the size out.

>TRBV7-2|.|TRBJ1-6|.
TGTGCCAGCACCTTATCGGGGCAGAACAATTCACCCCTCCACTTT
CASTLSGQNNSPLHF
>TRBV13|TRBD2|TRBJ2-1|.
TGTGCCAGCAGCTCCACCTTTGGGACTAGCGGGGGATCCAATGAGCAGTTCTTC
CASSSTFGTSGGSNEQFF
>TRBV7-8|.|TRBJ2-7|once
TGTGCCAGCAGCCTCGGGACCTTTAAGCAGTACTTC
CASSLGTFKQYF
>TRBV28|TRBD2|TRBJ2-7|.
TGTGCCAGCAGTACCCCATCGGGGGAGGGTGATCACTTC
CASSTPSGEGDHF
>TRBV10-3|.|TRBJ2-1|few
TGTGCCATCAGAGCGCGGGACAGTTACAATGAGCAGTTCTTC
CAIRARDSYNEQFF
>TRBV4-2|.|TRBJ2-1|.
TGTGCCAGCAGCCAAGTTTCCGCTTACAATGAGCAGTTCTTC
CASSQVSAYNEQFF
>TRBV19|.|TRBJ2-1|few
TGTGCCAGTAGTATAGGGACCGCACCAACTGAGCAGTTCTTC
CASSIGTAPTEQFF
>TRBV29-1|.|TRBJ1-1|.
TGCAGCGTTGAAAGGGGTTGGGCTTTCTTT
CSVERGWAFF
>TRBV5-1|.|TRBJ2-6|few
TGCGCCAGCAGCCAAACAGGAACTGGGGCCAACGTCCTGACTTTC
CASSQTGTGANVLTF
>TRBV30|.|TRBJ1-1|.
TGTGCCTGGATACGGCTGAACACTGAAGCTTTCTTT
CAWIRLNTEAFF
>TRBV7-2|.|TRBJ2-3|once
TGTGCCAGCAGCCGGACTACGACAGATACGCAGTATTTT
CASSRTTTDTQYF
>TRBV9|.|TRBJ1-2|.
TGTGCCAGCAGCGTATTAGGGTACGGCTACACCTTC
CASSVLGYGYTF
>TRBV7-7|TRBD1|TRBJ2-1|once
TGTGCTAGCAGCGTGGGACAGGGGTCCGATGAGCAGTTCTTC
CASSVGQGSDEQFF
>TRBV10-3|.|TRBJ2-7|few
TGTGCCAGGGGCCCGGACAACGAGCAGTACTTC
CARGPDNEQYF
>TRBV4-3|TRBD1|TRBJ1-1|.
TGCGCCAGCAGCCTTGGGACAGCTAACACTGAAGCTTTCTTT
CASSLGTANTEAFF
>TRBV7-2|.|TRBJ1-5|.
TGTGCCAGCAGCTTCCAGGGGAGAGCATATCAGCCCCAGCATTTT
CASSFQGRAYQPQHF
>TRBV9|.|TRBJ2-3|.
TGTGCCAGCAGCGCCGAGGGGTGGGATACGCAGTATTTT
CASSAEGWDTQYF
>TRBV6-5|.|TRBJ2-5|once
TGTGCCAGCAGCTCCAGAGGGGAGACCCAGTACTTC
CASSSRGETQYF
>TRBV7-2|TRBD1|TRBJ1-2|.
TGTGCCAGCAACCGGGACAGGGGCTATGGCTACACCTTC
CASNRDRGYGYTF
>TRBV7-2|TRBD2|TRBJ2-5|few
TGTGCCAGCAGCCCTGTAGGAGCGGGGGCCATACAAGAGACCCAGTACTTC
CASSPVGAGAIQETQYF
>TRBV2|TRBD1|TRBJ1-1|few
TGTGCCAGCAGTCAGGGGGGTACTGAAGCTTTCTTT
CASSQGGTEAFF
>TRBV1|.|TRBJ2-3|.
TGCACCAGCAGCCAAGATGGTACAGATACGCAGTATTTT
CTSSQDGTDTQYF
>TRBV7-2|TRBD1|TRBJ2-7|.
TGTGCCAGCAGCTTAGCCGCAGGGGGCTACGAGCAGTACTTC
CASSLAAGGYEQYF
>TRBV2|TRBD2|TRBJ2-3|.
TGTGCCAGCACCGCCCGGACTAGCCCCACAGATACGCAGTATTTT
CASTARTSPTDTQYF
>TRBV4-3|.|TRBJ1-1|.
TGCGCCAGCAGCCTAAAGGGCTACAACACTGAAGCTTTCTTT
CASSLKGYNTEAFF
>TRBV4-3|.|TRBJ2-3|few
TGCGCCAGCGGTTCGACGGGGGGCTCAATGAGCACAGATACGCAGTATTTT
CASGSTGGSMSTDTQYF
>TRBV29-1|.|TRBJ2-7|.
TGCAGCGTTCTGGACGGGGCGGCGGGGTACGAGCAGTACTTC
CSVLDGAAGYEQYF
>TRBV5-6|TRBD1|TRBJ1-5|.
TGTGCCAGCACCAAGACAGGGGCTGGGGGCAATCAGCCCCAGCATTTT
CASTKTGAGGNQPQHF
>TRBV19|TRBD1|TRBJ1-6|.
TGTGCCAGTAGTCCCCGGGACAGCCGCTCACCCCTCCACTTT
CASSPRDSRSPLHF
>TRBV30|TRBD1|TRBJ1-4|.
TGTGCCTGGAGTTTACCCGGGACAGGGGGCCAAAAACTGTTTTTT
CAWSLPGTGGQKLFF
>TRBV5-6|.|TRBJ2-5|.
TGTGCCAGCAGCTTGGCGGAGACCCAGTACTTC
CASSLAETQYF
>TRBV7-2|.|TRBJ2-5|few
TGTGCCAGCAGCTTTTCGTCGGCGGGGGCACAAGAGACCCAGTACTTC
CASSFSSAGAQETQYF
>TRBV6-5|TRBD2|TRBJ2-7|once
TGTGCCAGCAGTTACTCGAGACTAGCGGGGTACGAGCAGTACTTC
CASSYSRLAGYEQYF
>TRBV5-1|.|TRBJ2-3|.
TGCGCCAGCAGCTTGTCGGGGGACCGCACAGATACGCAGTATTTT
CASSLSGDRTDTQYF
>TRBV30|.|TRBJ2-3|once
TGTGCCTGGAGTGTAGGGGGGACAGATACGCAGTATTTT
CAWSVGGTDTQYF
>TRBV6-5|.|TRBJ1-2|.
TGTGCCAGCAGTTCCCTCGAGGGATATGGCTACACCTTC
CASSSLEGYGYTF
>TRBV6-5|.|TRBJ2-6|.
TGTGCCAGCAGTTACTCGTCTGGGGCCAACGTCCTGACTTTC
CASSYSSGANVLTF
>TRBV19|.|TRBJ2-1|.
TGTGCCAGTAGTATAACGGACCGAGAGCAGTTCTTC
CASSITDREQFF
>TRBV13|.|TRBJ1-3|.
TGTGCCAGCAGCTTAGGCGGAAACACCATATATTTT
CASSLGGNTIYF
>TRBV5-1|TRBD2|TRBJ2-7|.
TGCGCCAGCAGCCAGGATCGGGCTAGCGGGGCGGAGCAGTACTTC
CASSQDRASGAEQYF
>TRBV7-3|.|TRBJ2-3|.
TGTGCCAGCAGCTTGGGAACGAGGGATACGCAGTATTTT
CASSLGTRDTQYF
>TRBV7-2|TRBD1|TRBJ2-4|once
TGTGCCAGCAGCACCCGGACAGGGATGATGAACATTCAGTACTTC
CASSTRTGMMNIQYF
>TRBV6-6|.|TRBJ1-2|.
TGTGCCAGCAGTTACTCCCACCAGGGGCGGCTCTATGGCTACACCTTC
CASSYSHQGRLYGYTF
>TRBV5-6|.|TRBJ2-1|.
TGTGCCAGCAGCTTACTTCAGGGGTATAATGAGCAGTTCTTC
CASSLLQGYNEQFF
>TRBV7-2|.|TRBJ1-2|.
TGTGCCAGCAGCTTAACTGGGGGCTACACCTTC
CASSLTGGYTF
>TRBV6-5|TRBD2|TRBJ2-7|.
TGTGCCAGCAGTTCCCACCAAACTAGCGGGATAATACAGTACTTC
CASSSHQTSGIIQYF
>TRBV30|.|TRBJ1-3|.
TGTGCCTGGACATCTGGAAACACCATATATTTT
CAWTSGNTIYF
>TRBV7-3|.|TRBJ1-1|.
TGTGCCAGCAGCCTTCGAGAGAACACTGAAGCTTTCTTT
CASSLRENTEAFF
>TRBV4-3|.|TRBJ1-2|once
TGCGCCAGCAGCCAAGATCCGGGAGGAGGCTACACCTTC
CASSQDPGGGYTF
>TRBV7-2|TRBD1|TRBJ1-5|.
TGTGCCAGCAGCCGCAACCGGGACAGGGGTCAGCCCCAGCATTTT
CASSRNRDRGQPQHF
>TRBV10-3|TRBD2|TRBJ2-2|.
TGTGCCATCAGTGGACTAGCGGGGAACACCGGGGAGCTGTTTTTT
CAISGLAGNTGELFF
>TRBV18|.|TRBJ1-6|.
TGTGCCAGCTCACCCGATAATTCACCCCTCCACTTT
CASSPDNSPLHF
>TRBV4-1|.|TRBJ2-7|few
TGCGCCAGCAGCCATTTACCTAGCTACGAGCAGTACTTC
CASSHLPSYEQYF
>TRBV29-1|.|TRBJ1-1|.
TGCAGCGGCACCCCTGAGGGTACTGAAGCTTTCTTT
CSGTPEGTEAFF
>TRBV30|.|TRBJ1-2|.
TGTGCCTGGAGTTTTAGCTATGGCTACACCTTC
CAWSFSYGYTF
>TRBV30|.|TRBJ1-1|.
TGTGCCTGGAGTCCCAGGGATTTTATGAACACTGAAGCTTTCTTT
CAWSPRDFMNTEAFF
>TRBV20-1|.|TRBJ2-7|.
TGCAGTGGCAAGGGGAATTACGAGCAGTACTTC
CSGKGNYEQYF
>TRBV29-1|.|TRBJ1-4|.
TGCAGCGTTGGGGCCTCGAGGGATGAAAAACTGTTTTTT
CSVGASRDEKLFF
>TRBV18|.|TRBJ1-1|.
TGTGCCAGCTCACCACTTCGCATGAACACTGAAGCTTTCTTT
CASSPLRMNTEAFF